What follows are 7 T cell receptor beta chains derived from one specimen sequenced in a study of blood T cell repertoires in COVID-19. This table comes from immunoSEQ multiplex PCR, and its TCRdb copy is limited to in-frame clones, with some not included. Among approximately 200,000 clones listed, around 91% were seen once. Sequencing was done on a sample of PBMCs or T cells enriched from blood (not recorded which). The receptors originated from a woman in her late teens or twenties in a cohort exposed to, infected with or recovered from COVID-19 (not recorded which).

The rearrangement links TRBV5-4 to TRBJ1-2, with D possibly matching TRBD1 (5 bases). V lost 10 bases and J lost 1, with 17 bases in between. Per the germline V gene, CDR1 is SGHNT and CDR2 is YYREEE (reference sequence). This CDR3 is 14 amino acids long. In DNA form, the CDR3 reads TGTGCCTCCGGGGGGAAGGATCGTAACTATGGCTACACCTTC. This encodes CASGGKDRNYGYTF. The variable domain in full, completed from reference TRBV5-4 and TRBJ1-2, reads ETGVTQSPTHLIKTRGQQVTLRCSSQSGHNTVSWYQQALGQGPQFIFQYYREEENGRGNFPPRFSGLQFPNYSSELNVNALELDDSALYLCASGGKDRNYGYTFGSGTRLTVV.

This clone appeared once. The genes are TRBV5-1 and TRBJ1-2; 7 bases are shared with TRBD1. This CDR3 region has 15 residues. Unmatched junction bases numbered 8, after V lost 3 bases and J lost 3 bases. Germline V gene data show CDR1 as SGHRS and CDR2 as YFSETQ. The CDR3 protein is CASSWDSPPDYGYTF. CDR3 bases: TGCGCCAGCAGCTGGGACAGCCCGCCCGACTATGGCTACACCTTC.

V is TRBV19 and J is TRBJ1-1; 8 bases align to TRBD1. Trimming at V came to 6 bases and at J to 1 base, leaving 7 bases not matched to a gene. This CDR3 contains 15 residues. The germline V gene encodes CDR1 LNHDA and CDR2 SQIVND (reference sequence). The CDR3 nucleotides read TGTGCCAGTAGCCACCGGGACAGGCCGAACACTGAAGCTTTCTTT. It yields the protein CASSHRDRPNTEAFF. Supplemented by reference TRBV19 and TRBJ1-1, the full variable domain reads DGGITQSPKYLFRKEGQNVTLSCEQNLNHDAMYWYRQDPGQGLRLIYYSQIVNDFQKGDIAEGYSVSREKKESFPLTVTSAQKNPTAFYLCASSHRDRPNTEAFFGQGTRLTVV.

The chain recombines TRBV5-1 with TRBJ1-1; TRBD1 might be the D (6 bases). Germline lookup yields CDR1 SGHRS and CDR2 YFSETQ. This CDR3 spans 13 amino acids. The V gene lost 4 bases and the J gene lost 11 bases, with 18 bases spanning the gap. The CDR3, as DNA: TGCGCCAGCAGCATATGGGGCGGGGGGCAGGCTTTCTTT. Protein: CASSIWGGGQAFF.

The chain has TRBV9 and TRBJ2-3; the D is unclear. The V gene's germline CDR1 is SGDLS and CDR2 YYNGEE. The CDR3 runs 12 residues. V was pared by 1 base and J by 6 bases, with 6 bases between. The DNA for the CDR3 is TGTGCCAGCAGCGTATCTCTGGATACGCAGTATTTT. As protein: CASSVSLDTQYF.

J is TRBJ1-2 and V is TRBV3-1 (or the pseudogene TRBV3-2); D might be TRBD1 (6 bases). The V gene's germline CDR1 is LGHDT and CDR2 YNNKEL (reference sequence). This CDR3 has 15 residues. Trimming stripped 1 base from V and 4 bases from J, with 13 bases between. Here the CDR3 reads CASSQGGLPLYGYTF. As DNA, the CDR3 is TGTGCCAGCAGCCAAGGGGGGCTTCCCCTCTATGGCTACACCTTC.

This chain connects TRBV28 to TRBJ1-5, with D possibly being TRBD1 (6 bases). From germline, CDR1 is MDHEN and CDR2 SYDVKM. Trimming left V 6 bases short and J 7 bases short, with 13 bases between. This CDR3 region has 13 residues. The CDR3 nucleotides read TGTGCCAGCAGATTTACAGGGAACCAGCCCCAGCATTTT. Its protein is CASRFTGNQPQHF.